This T cell receptor (beta chain) was captured in a study of blood T cells in healthy people across ages (dated by TCRdb to the mid-2010s). For context, the study as a whole: In model experiments, template switching captured about one uniquely barcoded TCR beta cDNA molecule for every two T cells. The study measured age-related changes in TCR beta repertoire diversity using deep sequencing normalized with unique cDNA molecular identifiers. Donors were grouped into four age groups: young (average approximately 16 years), middle-aged (39), aged (over 55) and long-lived (approximately 75). To avoid experimental bias, donors of different ages were randomly spread across the sequencing lanes. Using the same blood draw, the study looked at two additional independent replicas of 1 million unique cDNA reads for two donors, one aged 18 to 30 and the other aged 80 or older.

General findings and caveats noted by the study authors: The CMV infection status of donors was not known, potentially confounding age-related changes in expanded clonotypes. Compared with the aged group, more naive CD4+ T cells, fewer expanded clones and increased TCR diversity were shown by the long-lived group, suggesting age selection. A strong correlation was found between observed TCR beta diversity and the percentage of naive T cells measured by flow cytometry. Estimates of total diversity from one million sequenced T cells were regarded as lower bounds and underestimates. Because profiling used bulk unsorted PBMCs, naive and antigen-experienced compartments could not be compared conclusively. Observed TCR beta diversity per million T cells fell roughly linearly with age, and a significant reduction was already apparent by age approximately 40.

The donors were about 40 Caucasian individuals from Russia, aged 6 to 90 years, who were systemically healthy. Ten milliliters of peripheral blood were collected from each donor into EDTA-treated Vacutainer tubes. Ficoll-Paque density-gradient centrifugation was used to isolate PBMCs, with at least 7 million per sample. Trizol reagent was used to extract total RNA from PBMCs, with at least 5.5 micrograms per sample. For every donor, flow cytometry on a PBMC aliquot measured the percentage of naive CD45RAhigh/CD27high T cells. Receptors were amplified or captured by 5' RACE. Sequencing was carried out with an Illumina HiSeq 2500. A second roughly 6 to 12 cycle PCR used a sample-barcoded 5' primer and a J-beta primer mix. Each TCR beta cDNA molecule received a unique molecular identifier from a template-switch 5' adaptor carrying 12 random nucleotides. Each sample yielded at least 2.5 million CDR3-containing paired-end reads. First-strand cDNA was synthesized from all RNA with the Mint cDNA synthesis kit, primed by a TRBC-specific oligonucleotide. Following uracil-DNA glycosylase treatment, a first 18-cycle PCR with universal primers M1SS and BC2_uni_R was performed on all cDNA. The paper's processing steps were these. Each sample was normalized by randomly selecting 1 million high-quality reads, each carrying a distinct molecular identifier. Reads sharing molecular identifiers were discarded rather than binned into consensus sequences. MiTCR, run with a Q25 quality threshold and the strictest error-elimination algorithm, handled CDR3 identification, clonotype clustering and error correction. Lower-bound total TCR beta diversity was estimated with a nonparametric unseen species model using Euler transformation. TCRdb reanalyzed the raw reads on its own, using fastp at Q25 for trimming and MiXCR for clone calling, and kept in-frame beta chains. Rows merge per CDR3 protein into single entries with the most common DNA and genes. Clone size and V and J calls follow TCRdb, not the original study. The sample yields hundreds of thousands of distinct CDR3 sequences; around 50% were counted once. The top ten clonotypes cover about a quarter of the sample.

The CDR3 has 15 amino acids, counting the end cysteine and phenylalanine. Of the read, only the CDR3 DNA is kept; its 45 bases are in frame from base 1. Unmatched junction bases come to 5, with V trimmed by 1 base and J by 5 bases. The germline V gene sets CDR1 to SGHRS and CDR2 to YFSETQ. This clonotype was counted a few times. Its antigen is unknown. There are no base qualities to consult, and no much larger clone falls within one base. Sequencing was done on a sample of blood. This receptor was taken from a man aged 35 to 55 in good health. This chain is built from TRBV5-1 and TRBJ2-7, and TRBD2 aligns with 11 junction nucleotides. The CDR3 protein is CASSLTSGSIDEQYF. The DNA sequence reads TGCGCCAGCAGCTTGACTAGCGGGAGTATCGACGAGCAGTACTTC.